These 18 T cell receptor beta chains were all obtained from the same sample, sequenced in a study of blood T cell repertoires in COVID-19. Assay used: immunoSEQ multiplex PCR; TCRdb lists only in-frame clones, some missing. The sample includes about 350,000 clones, about 90% seen only once; the top ten take 1%. Sequenced: PBMCs or T cells enriched from blood (not recorded which). Receptors were obtained from a woman aged 25 to 39 who had recovered from COVID-19.

This sequence joins TRBV2 and TRBJ1-1, with D possibly TRBD1 on 5 matching bases. CDR1 and CDR2 from the germline V gene are SNHLY and FYNNEI. The CDR3 is 16 amino acids. Trimming shortened V by 2 bases and J by 1 base, and 14 bases separated the two germline ends. CDR3 DNA: TGTGCCAGCAGTGAATCCCTGGGAGGGACGAACACTGAAGCTTTCTTT. Its translation: CASSESLGGTNTEAFF. Complete variable domain (other parts from reference TRBV2 and TRBJ1-1): EPEVTQTPSHQVTQMGQEVILRCVPISNHLYFYWYRQILGQKVEFLVSFYNNEISEKSEIFDDQFSVERPDGSNFTLKIRSTKLEDSAMYFCASSESLGGTNTEAFFGQGTRLTVV.

This sequence joins TRBV30 and TRBJ1-6; 7 nucleotides line up with TRBD1. The CDR3 is 13 residues long. The germline V gene encodes CDR1 GTSNPN and CDR2 SVGIG (reference sequence). J lost 7 bases, V lost 3 bases, and 3 bases had no gene match. The CDR3 DNA sequence: TGTGCCTGGAGACGGGACAGCAATTCACCCCTCCACTTT. As protein: CAWRRDSNSPLHF.

The rearrangement joins TRBV5-6 to TRBJ2-3; 9 nucleotides line up with TRBD1. Per germline, CDR1 SGHDT and CDR2 YYEEEE. The CDR3 contains 19 residues. V trimming: 4 bases; J trimming: 3 bases; junction bases outside the gene matches: 18. CDR3 sequence reads: CASSRTIPTGQGWTDTQYF. CDR3 DNA sequence: TGTGCCAGCAGCAGAACGATCCCAACGGGACAGGGTTGGACAGATACGCAGTATTTT.

The chain couples TRBV28 to TRBJ1-2; 7 nucleotides align to TRBD1. V was clipped by 6 bases and J by 3 bases; unmatched bases: 7. The CDR3 covers 14 residues. Germline lookup yields CDR1 MDHEN and CDR2 SYDVKM. As DNA, the CDR3 is TGTGCCAGCAGCCCGACAGGGATTCACTATGGCTACACCTTC. Its translation is CASSPTGIHYGYTF.

This chain links TRBV2 with TRBJ2-2; 14 bases map to TRBD2. This CDR3 comprises 17 residues. V lost 4 bases to trimming and J lost 6 bases; unmatched junction nucleotides: 7. The germline gives CDR1 SNHLY, CDR2 FYNNEI. DNA for the CDR3: TGTGCCAGCAGTGTCGAGACTAGCGGGGGGGCCGCCGGGGAGCTGTTTTTT. Translation gives CASSVETSGGAAGELFF.

This clone has just a few counts. Additional DNA sequences in this sample encode the identical CDR3. J is TRBJ1-2 and V is TRBV18; 9 bases align to TRBD1. Germline lookup yields CDR1 KGHSH and CDR2 LQKENI. V was pared by 3 bases and J by 5 bases, with 4 bases of the junction left unmatched. The CDR3 length is 14 residues. The CDR3 is CASSPGTGRYGYTF. The CDR3 DNA is TGTGCCAGCTCACCGGGGACAGGGCGGTATGGCTACACCTTC.

This chain links TRBV6-4 with TRBJ2-1, with D perhaps TRBD1 (7 bases). The CDR3 has 15 residues. Germline CDR1 is MRHNA and CDR2 is SNTAGT. V was trimmed by 2 bases and J by 9 bases, leaving 17 bases between them. The CDR3 region has the DNA TGTGCCAGCAGTGACCCTGGCAGGGGGGTGGGTGAGCAGTTCTTC. It translates to CASSDPGRGVGEQFF.

The rearrangement uses TRBV28 and TRBJ1-3; perhaps TRBD1 as D (5 bases). Germline V gene lookup returns CDR1 MDHEN and CDR2 SYDVKM. This CDR3 has 13 amino acids. Trimming pared 6 bases from V and 5 bases from J, leaving 11 bases between. CDR3 region: CASSKDTRNTIYF. Written as DNA, the CDR3 is TGTGCCAGCAGCAAGGACACCAGAAACACCATATATTTT.

This sequence joins TRBV28 and TRBJ2-7; D is uncertain. The germline V gene encodes CDR1 MDHEN and CDR2 SYDVKM. The CDR3 is 12 residues long. The germline V and J ends were trimmed by 6 bases and 3 bases, with 9 bases remaining between them. The chain's CDR3 is CASSPVDYEQYF. The CDR3, as DNA: TGTGCCAGCAGCCCTGTAGACTACGAGCAGTACTTC.

The chain recombines TRBV7-8 with TRBJ1-4; no clear D gene. CDR1 is SGHVS and CDR2 is FQNEAQ in the germline V gene. V lost 1 base and J lost 6, with 15 bases in between. The CDR3 is 16 amino acids. The DNA for the CDR3 is TGTGCCAGCAGCTTAGAGTCCAGTGTCCTGGATGAAAAACTGTTTTTT. Translation: CASSLESSVLDEKLFF.

This rearrangement joins TRBV28 to TRBJ1-4; no definite D call. The germline CDR1 and CDR2 sequences are MDHEN and SYDVKM. This CDR3 has 14 residues. Trimming left V 1 base short and J 8 bases short, with 11 bases between. CDR3 DNA: TGTGCCAGCAGTTTATCGGCCGGCGGGGAAAAACTGTTTTTT. Encoded protein: CASSLSAGGEKLFF. Variable domain in full (rest from reference TRBV28 and TRBJ1-4): DVKVTQSSRYLVKRTGEKVFLECVQDMDHENMFWYRQDPGLGLRLIYFSYDVKMKEKGDIPEGYSVSREKKERFSLILESASTNQTSMYLCASSLSAGGEKLFFGSGTQLSVL.

The genes are TRBV5-1 and TRBJ1-2, with a tentative D call TRBD1 (6 bases). The CDR3 runs 16 residues. The V and J ends lost 4 bases and 2 bases respectively, with 18 bases between them. Germline V gene lookup returns CDR1 SGHRS and CDR2 YFSETQ. CDR3 DNA sequence: TGCGCCAGCAGCCCTGGTCGTACAGGGACCAACTATGGCTACACCTTC. This sequence encodes CASSPGRTGTNYGYTF.

This clone is a singleton in its sample. This sequence joins TRBV23-1 and TRBJ2-6, with D unresolved. TRBV23-1 is labeled an ORF, and its function is uncertain. V was cut by 2 bases and J by 0 bases, with 23 bases left in between. The CDR3 consists of 21 residues. As DNA, the CDR3 is TGCGCCAGCAGTCAAGCTACAAATTGGCGACACCCAGTCTCTGGGGCCAACGTCCTGACTTTC. Amino acid sequence: CASSQATNWRHPVSGANVLTF.

V is TRBV5-1 and J is TRBJ2-1, with 10 positions matching TRBD2. The V and J ends lost 4 bases and 4 bases, in that order; junction bases with no gene match: 8. Germline V gene data show CDR1 as SGHRS and CDR2 as YFSETQ. CDR3 size: 16 residues. The CDR3 DNA sequence: TGCGCCAGCAGCCCGTCTAGCGGGGGCCTTTACAATGAGCAGTTCTTC. Protein sequence: CASSPSSGGLYNEQFF.

CDR3 sequence (DNA): TGTGCCAGCACCGGACAGGATAACACAGATACGCAGTATTTT. Its translation: CASTGQDNTDTQYF. This chain uses TRBV5-6 with TRBJ2-3; 7 positions agree with TRBD1. The germline CDR1 and CDR2 sequences are SGHDT and YYEEEE. The CDR3 runs 14 residues. The junction had 6 bases not matched to a gene; V was cut back by 6 bases and J by 2 bases.

On this clone itself: Other DNA sequences from this sample encode an identical CDR3 as well. This chain joins TRBV7-7 and TRBJ2-7, with a possible D match to TRBD1 (6 bases). The V end was cut by 1 base, the J end by 0 bases, with 10 bases between. Germline V CDR1 and CDR2: SSHAT, FNYEAQ (reference sequence). This CDR3 region has 15 residues. The CDR3 DNA follows: TGTGCCAGCAGCTTAGGGCAGGGGAGCTCCTACGAGCAGTACTTC. It is translated as CASSLGQGSSYEQYF.

The chain joins TRBV11-2 to TRBJ2-7; 9 positions match TRBD2. The CDR3 extends over 16 amino acids. The ends lost 5 bases at V and 4 bases at J; junction bases unmatched: 12. Germline V CDR1 and CDR2: SGHAT, FQNNGV. The CDR3 region has the DNA TGTGCCAGCAGCCTCCCCGGCGGGGGGGGCCATTACGAGCAGTACTTC. Protein sequence: CASSLPGGGGHYEQYF.

The gene calls are TRBV7-9 and TRBJ1-2; 7 positions agree with TRBD1. This CDR3 region has 16 residues. Trimming removed 2 bases from V and 6 bases from J; junction bases left unmatched: 12. Germline loops: CDR1 SEHNR, CDR2 FQNEAQ (reference sequence). CDR3 DNA sequence: TGTGCCAGCAGCTTACTCGACAGGGTCCCTATTCATGGCTACACCTTC. Amino acids: CASSLLDRVPIHGYTF.